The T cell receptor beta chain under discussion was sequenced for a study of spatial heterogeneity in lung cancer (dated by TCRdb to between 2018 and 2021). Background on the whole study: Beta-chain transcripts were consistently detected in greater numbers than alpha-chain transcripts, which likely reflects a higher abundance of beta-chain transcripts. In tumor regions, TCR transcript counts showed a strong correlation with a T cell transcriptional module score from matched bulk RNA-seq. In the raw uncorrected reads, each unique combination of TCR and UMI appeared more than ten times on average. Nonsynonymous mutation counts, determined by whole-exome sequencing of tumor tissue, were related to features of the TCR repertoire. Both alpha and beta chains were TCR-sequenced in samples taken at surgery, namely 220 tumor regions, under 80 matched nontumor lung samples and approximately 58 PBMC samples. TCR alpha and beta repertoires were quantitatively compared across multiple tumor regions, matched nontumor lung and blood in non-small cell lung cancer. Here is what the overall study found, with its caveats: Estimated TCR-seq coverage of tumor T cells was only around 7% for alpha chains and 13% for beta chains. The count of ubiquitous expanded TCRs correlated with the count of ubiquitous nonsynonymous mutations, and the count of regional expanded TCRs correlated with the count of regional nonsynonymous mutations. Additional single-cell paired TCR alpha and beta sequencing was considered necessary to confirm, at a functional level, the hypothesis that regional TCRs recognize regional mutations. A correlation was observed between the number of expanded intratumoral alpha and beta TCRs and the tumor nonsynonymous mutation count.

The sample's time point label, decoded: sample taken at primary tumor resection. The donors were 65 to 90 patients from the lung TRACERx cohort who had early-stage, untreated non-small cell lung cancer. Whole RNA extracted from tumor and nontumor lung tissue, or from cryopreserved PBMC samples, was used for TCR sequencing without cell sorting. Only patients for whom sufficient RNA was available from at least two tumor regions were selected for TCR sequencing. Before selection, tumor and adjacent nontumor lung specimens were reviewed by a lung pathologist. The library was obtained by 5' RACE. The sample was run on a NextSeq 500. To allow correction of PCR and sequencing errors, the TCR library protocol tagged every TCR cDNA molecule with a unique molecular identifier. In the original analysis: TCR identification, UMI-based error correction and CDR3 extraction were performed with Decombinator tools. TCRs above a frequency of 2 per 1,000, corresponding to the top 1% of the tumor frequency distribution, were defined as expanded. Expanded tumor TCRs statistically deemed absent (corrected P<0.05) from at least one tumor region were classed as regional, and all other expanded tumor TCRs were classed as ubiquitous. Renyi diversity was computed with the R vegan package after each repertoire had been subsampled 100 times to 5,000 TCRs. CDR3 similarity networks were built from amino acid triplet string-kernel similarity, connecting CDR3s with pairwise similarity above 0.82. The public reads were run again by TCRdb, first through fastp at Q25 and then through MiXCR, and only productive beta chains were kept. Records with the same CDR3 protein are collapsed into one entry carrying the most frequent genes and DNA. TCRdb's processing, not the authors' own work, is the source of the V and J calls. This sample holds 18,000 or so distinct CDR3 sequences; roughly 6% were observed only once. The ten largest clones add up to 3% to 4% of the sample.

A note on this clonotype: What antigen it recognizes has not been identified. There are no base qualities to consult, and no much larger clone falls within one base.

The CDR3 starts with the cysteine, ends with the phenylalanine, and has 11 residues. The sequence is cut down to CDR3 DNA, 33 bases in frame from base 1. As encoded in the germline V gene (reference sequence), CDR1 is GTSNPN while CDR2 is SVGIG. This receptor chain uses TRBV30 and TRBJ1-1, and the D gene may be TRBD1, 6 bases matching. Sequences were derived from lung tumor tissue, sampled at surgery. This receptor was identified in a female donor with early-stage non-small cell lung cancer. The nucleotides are TGTGCGTCTGTGGGGGCTGATGAAGCTTTCTTT. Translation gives CASVGADEAFF.